The entry below gives a single T cell receptor beta chain sequence along with its context. What it binds is not known. The data stem from a study of cytomegalovirus exposure and HLA in healthy donors. V shed 6 bases, J shed 4 bases, and the junction held 12 bases outside the gene matches. The length of the CDR3 is 17 residues. Per the germline V gene, CDR1 is MDHEN and CDR2 is SYDVKM. Study-level findings and limits: Later analysis suggested most CMV-associated TCR beta chains were HLA-restricted. A few CMV-associated chains proved CMV antigen-specific in vitro.

PCR involved 60 Vbeta and 13 Jbeta primers. Assay used: immunoSEQ multiplex PCR; TCRdb lists only in-frame clones, some missing. The sample table includes around 200,000 clones. Source material: PBMCs. The source is a girl aged 2 to 10 in good health and CMV-seropositive. The chain couples TRBV28 to TRBJ2-2; 9 positions match TRBD1. As DNA, the CDR3 is TGTGCCAGCAGCCGTGCCGGGACAGGGAAGGTCACCGGGGAGCTGTTTTTT. It specifies CASSRAGTGKVTGELFF.